The TCR beta chain described here comes from a study of T-cell reconstitution after alpha-beta-depleted transplantation in children. Points from the study as a whole: There were some patients whose high TCRbeta diversity at day 60 came from surviving recipient T cells and thymic progenitors. A year post-transplant, T-cell counts and diversity derived mostly from newly produced T cells. Expanded clones from the graft, numbering several hundred, reportedly supplied alpha-beta T cells about two months after transplant.

Library preparation (for TCRbeta) was performed with unique molecular identifiers. TCRdb re-called the PCR reads through MiXCR, storing one row per CDR3 protein. Of about 1,000,000 distinct CDR3 sequences listed, about 29% were seen once; the top ten hold roughly 30%. Germline V CDR1 and CDR2: MNHEY, SMNVEV (reference sequence). Trimming stripped 3 bases from V and 0 bases from J, with 12 bases between. There are 16 residues in the CDR3. The sample holds a few counts of this clonotype. Antigen: not known. The source material was PBMCs, mostly from graft donor cells, sampled 360 days after TCRalphabeta/CD19-depleted stem cell transplant. The rearrangement uses TRBV27 and TRBJ2-1; perhaps D is TRBD1 or TRBD2 (5 bases each). The origin of this receptor is a boy younger than two who had a stem cell transplant for SCID, so the T cells may come from the graft donor. Here the CDR3 reads CASSLIEGSSYNEQFF. In DNA, the CDR3 is TGTGCCAGCAGTTTGATTGAGGGGAGCTCCTACAATGAGCAGTTCTTC.